One and the same sample provided the 29 T cell receptor beta chains below, sequenced in a study of monozygotic twins with inflammatory bowel disease (dated by TCRdb to the late 2010s). The library was prepared using 5' RACE. Sequenced using an Illumina HiSeq 2500. After the reads were reprocessed by TCRdb, one entry was made per CDR3 protein sequence, with no DNA. The sample table on file contains around 450,000 distinct CDR3 sequences. 2% to 2.5% of the sample is taken by the ten largest. The sample consisted of blood. Receptor source: a human donor with ulcerative colitis or Crohn's disease, or a healthy co-twin of an affected twin (not recorded which).

The chain carries TRBV20-1 and TRBJ2-7. Germline lookup yields CDR1 DFQATT and CDR2 SNEGSKA (reference sequence). The CDR3 extends over 13 amino acids. The CDR3: CSARSQSIREQYF.

The rearrangement joins TRBV7-2 to TRBJ1-1; TCRdb designates TRBD1, a call that cannot be tested without DNA. The length of the CDR3 is 14 residues. The germline V gene has CDR1 SGHTA and CDR2 FQGNSA. The CDR3 region is CASSLWAPGAEAFF.

The rearrangement joins TRBV7-2 to TRBJ1-6; the TCRdb call, TRBD1, lacks DNA for checking. Germline CDR1 reads SGHTA; CDR2 reads FQGNSA. The length of the CDR3 is 13 residues. The CDR3 protein is CASSPRQGGPLHF.

The CDR3 is CAWSPLLNTGELFF. V gene TRBV30 combines with J gene TRBJ2-2; TCRdb's D gene call, TRBD2, goes unchecked for lack of DNA. The CDR3 is made up of 14 amino acids. Germline V gene data show CDR1 as GTSNPN and CDR2 as SVGIG (reference sequence).

The genes are TRBV5-1 and TRBJ2-3; TCRdb outputs TRBD1, but without DNA this stays unchecked. This CDR3 has 15 amino acids. CDR1 and CDR2 (germline): SGHRS, YFSETQ. CDR3 amino acids: CASSPGWESTDTQYF.

The chain combines TRBV20-1 with TRBJ1-5; TCRdb selects TRBD1, and the lack of DNA leaves this call unchecked. The CDR3 is 13 amino acids. Germline V lookup: CDR1 DFQATT, CDR2 SNEGSKA (reference sequence). CDR3 residues: CSARRTGEWPQHF.

The chain combines TRBV7-9 with TRBJ1-4; lacking DNA, the TRBD1 call made by TCRdb goes unchecked. This CDR3 has 15 amino acids. From germline, CDR1 is SEHNR and CDR2 FQNEAQ (reference sequence). The chain's CDR3 is CASSLGTGGYEKLFF.

This chain uses TRBV19 with TRBJ1-2; TCRdb designates TRBD1, a call that cannot be tested without DNA. The CDR3 spans 12 residues. Germline-derived CDR1 and CDR2 are LNHDA and SQIVND (reference sequence). CDR3 region: CASSIEGRGYTF.

V gene TRBV29-1 combines with J gene TRBJ2-7; TCRdb reports TRBD1, a call that lacks DNA to check it against. Germline V gene sequence: CDR1 SQVTM, CDR2 ANQGSEA. The CDR3 runs to 12 residues. The CDR3 spells CSVTTGGSEQYF.

The V gene is TRBV4-1, the J gene TRBJ2-2; the D call of TRBD2 rests on TCRdb alone, since no DNA is present to check it. Germline V gene lookup returns CDR1 MGHRA and CDR2 YSYEKL. The CDR3 is 21 residues long. CDR3 residues: CASSQDLYQDRGGAWTGELFF.

The J gene is TRBJ1-6, the V gene TRBV13. CDR1 and CDR2 from the germline V gene are PRHDT and FYEKMQ (reference sequence). The length of the CDR3 is 13 residues. CDR3: CASSSRGNSPLHF.

V is TRBV10-3 and J is TRBJ2-3; the D call from TCRdb, TRBD1, cannot be confirmed without DNA. Germline V lookup: CDR1 ENHRY, CDR2 SYGVKD. There are 15 residues in the CDR3. CDR3 amino acids: CAISDPGGVADTQYF.

The V and J genes are TRBV15 and TRBJ2-3; without DNA, the TCRdb call of TRBD1 cannot be checked. CDR3 size: 15 residues. Germline CDR1 is LNHNV and CDR2 is YYDKDF (reference sequence). CDR3 region: CATSRALGRTDTQYF. Drawing the rest from reference TRBV15 and TRBJ2-3, the complete variable domain is DAMVIQNPRYQVTQFGKPVTLSCSQTLNHNVMYWYQQKSSQAPKLLFHYYDKDFNNEADTPDNFQSRRPNTSFCFLDIRSPGLGDTAMYLCATSRALGRTDTQYFGPGTRLTVL.

CDR3 sequence: CASSLESTTHNEQFF. The chain uses TRBV5-1 and TRBJ2-1. From germline, CDR1 is SGHRS and CDR2 YFSETQ. The CDR3 length is 15 residues.

The chain employs TRBV6-1 and TRBJ2-1. The CDR3 contains 15 residues. CDR1 and CDR2 (germline): MNHNS, SASEGT. Here the CDR3 reads CASRATGGSFNEQFF.

CDR3 residues: CSNRRQGIGSPLHF. The V gene is TRBV20-1, the J gene TRBJ1-6; lacking DNA, the TRBD1 call made by TCRdb goes unchecked. This CDR3 contains 14 residues. Germline assignment: CDR1 DFQATT and CDR2 SNEGSKA (reference sequence).

The J gene is TRBJ2-1, the V gene TRBV18. The CDR3 length is 12 residues. Germline CDR1 is KGHSH and CDR2 is LQKENI. CDR3 region: CASTPNFDEQFF.

The V and J genes are TRBV12-3 or TRBV12-4 and TRBJ1-5. The CDR3 spans 13 residues. The CDR3 loop is CASSLFSNQPQHF.

The rearrangement links TRBV10-3 to TRBJ1-6; the TRBD1 assignment by TCRdb is unverifiable without DNA. From germline, CDR1 is ENHRY and CDR2 SYGVKD. This CDR3 contains 15 residues. This CDR3 is CAISRDSLYNSPLHF.

J is TRBJ1-1 and V is TRBV12-3 or TRBV12-4; no DNA is available, so the TRBD1 call from TCRdb remains unchecked. The CDR3 length is 12 residues. This chain's CDR3 is CASSRGSTEAFF.

V gene TRBV10-3 combines with J gene TRBJ1-5; without DNA, the TCRdb call of TRBD1 cannot be checked. This CDR3 is 14 amino acids long. Germline CDR1 ENHRY, CDR2 SYGVKD. CDR3 amino acids: CAISPDRSGQPQHF.

J is TRBJ2-7 and V is TRBV6-1; TCRdb's assignment of TRBD2 cannot be checked, as there is no DNA. This CDR3 is 15 amino acids long. CDR1 and CDR2 (germline): MNHNS, SASEGT. This CDR3 is CASRPGGSRTYEQYF.

V is TRBV5-1 and J is TRBJ1-1; the TRBD1 assignment by TCRdb is unverifiable without DNA. This CDR3 comprises 13 residues. The germline V gene encodes CDR1 SGHRS and CDR2 YFSETQ. This chain's CDR3 is CASSLRADTEAFF.

The rearrangement uses TRBV5-5 and TRBJ2-3; TCRdb gives TRBD2 as the D gene, but with no DNA this cannot be confirmed. This CDR3 contains 16 residues. Germline values: CDR1 SGHKS, CDR2 YYEKEE (reference sequence). CDR3 sequence reads: CASSPQRGGDTDTQYF.

V and J are TRBV7-8 and TRBJ2-4; there is no DNA to check the TCRdb D call of TRBD1. CDR3 length equals 16 residues. Germline-derived CDR1 and CDR2 are SGHVS and FQNEAQ. The CDR3 here is CASSLAGTGGLNIQYF.

The chain has TRBV7-8 and TRBJ2-1. CDR3 size: 12 residues. Germline assignment: CDR1 SGHVS and CDR2 FQNEAQ. The CDR3 region is CASSSWDNEQFF.

The chain couples TRBV12-3 or TRBV12-4 to TRBJ2-2; TCRdb picks TRBD1, but there is no DNA to check that call. The length of the CDR3 is 15 residues. Here the CDR3 reads CASSLAGQVTGELFF.

The gene calls are TRBV6-1 and TRBJ1-3. The CDR3 has 14 amino acids. Germline V gene lookup returns CDR1 MNHNS and CDR2 SASEGT. CDR3 sequence: CASSETGTRNTIYF.

J is TRBJ2-7 and V is TRBV15. The germline V gene has CDR1 LNHNV and CDR2 YYDKDF (reference sequence). The CDR3 has 12 amino acids. The CDR3 is CATSSPVGVQYF. Full variable domain (missing parts from reference TRBV15 and TRBJ2-7): DAMVIQNPRYQVTQFGKPVTLSCSQTLNHNVMYWYQQKSSQAPKLLFHYYDKDFNNEADTPDNFQSRRPNTSFCFLDIRSPGLGDTAMYLCATSSPVGVQYFGPGTRLTVT.